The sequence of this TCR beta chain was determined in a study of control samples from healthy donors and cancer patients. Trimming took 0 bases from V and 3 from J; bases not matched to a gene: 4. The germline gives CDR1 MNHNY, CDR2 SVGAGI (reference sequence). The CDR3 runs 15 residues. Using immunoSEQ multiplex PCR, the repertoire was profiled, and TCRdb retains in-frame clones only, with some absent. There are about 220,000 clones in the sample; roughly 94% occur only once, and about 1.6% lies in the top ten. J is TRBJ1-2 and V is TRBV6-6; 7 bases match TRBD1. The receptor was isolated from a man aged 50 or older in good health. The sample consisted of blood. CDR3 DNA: TGTGCCAGCAGTTACTCCGACAGGGCAGACTATGGCTACACCTTC. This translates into CASSYSDRADYGYTF.